This TCR beta chain was sequenced during a study of T cells after posttransplantation cyclophosphamide. Findings and limits, study-wide: Blood and skin or GI T cell repertoires showed limited TRB overlap. Recipient CMV seropositivity and CMV reactivation strongly tracked TRB clonality.

TCRdb's table, derived via immunoSEQ multiplex PCR, lists solely in-frame clones and lacks some. The sample lists roughly 15,000 clones, around 74% occurring once. A note on this clone: The antigen is unknown.

Peripheral blood was collected from the related graft donor on the marrow donation day. Per germline, CDR1 SEHNR and CDR2 FQNEAQ (reference sequence). The CDR3 runs to 14 residues. V lost 2 bases, J lost 6 bases, and 13 bases lay in between. The sample taken for sequencing was memory CD4+ T cells sorted from PBMCs. V is TRBV7-9 and J is TRBJ1-2; TRBD1 is a possible D gene (5 bases). The clonotype comes from a man aged 50 to 60. The CDR3 DNA follows: TGTGCCAGCAGCTTACGGGGGATAGAGGATGGCTACACCTTC. It codes for CASSLRGIEDGYTF.